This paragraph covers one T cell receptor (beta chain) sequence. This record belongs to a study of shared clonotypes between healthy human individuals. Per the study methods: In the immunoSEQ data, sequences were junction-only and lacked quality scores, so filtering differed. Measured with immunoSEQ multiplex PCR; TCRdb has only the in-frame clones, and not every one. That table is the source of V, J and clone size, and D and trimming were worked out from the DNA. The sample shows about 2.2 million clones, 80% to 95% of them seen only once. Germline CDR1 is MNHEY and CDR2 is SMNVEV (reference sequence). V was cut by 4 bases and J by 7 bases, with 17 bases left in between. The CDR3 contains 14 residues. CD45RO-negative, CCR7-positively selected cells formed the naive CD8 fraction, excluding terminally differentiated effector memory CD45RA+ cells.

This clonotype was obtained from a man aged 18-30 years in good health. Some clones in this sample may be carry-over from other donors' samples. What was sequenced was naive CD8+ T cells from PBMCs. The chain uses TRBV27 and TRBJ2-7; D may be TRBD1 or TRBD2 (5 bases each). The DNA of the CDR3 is TGTGCCAGCAGTTCCCCACCGAGGGGTGGAGAGCAGTACTTC. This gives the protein CASSSPPRGGEQYF.